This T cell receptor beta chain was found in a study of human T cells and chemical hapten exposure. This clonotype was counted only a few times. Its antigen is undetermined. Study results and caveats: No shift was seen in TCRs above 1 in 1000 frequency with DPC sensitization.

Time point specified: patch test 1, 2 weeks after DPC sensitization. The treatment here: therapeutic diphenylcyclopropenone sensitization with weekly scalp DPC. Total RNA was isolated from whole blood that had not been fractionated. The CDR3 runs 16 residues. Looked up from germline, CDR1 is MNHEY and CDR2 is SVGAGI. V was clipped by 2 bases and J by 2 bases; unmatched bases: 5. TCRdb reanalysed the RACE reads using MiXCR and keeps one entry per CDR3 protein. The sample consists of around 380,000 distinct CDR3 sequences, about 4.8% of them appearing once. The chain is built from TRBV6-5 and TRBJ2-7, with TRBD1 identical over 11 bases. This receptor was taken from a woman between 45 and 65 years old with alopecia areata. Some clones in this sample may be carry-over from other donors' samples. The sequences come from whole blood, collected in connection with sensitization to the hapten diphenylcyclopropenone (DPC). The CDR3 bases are TGTGCCAGCAGTTACGTGGGGACAGGGGGAACCTACGAGCAGTACTTC. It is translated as CASSYVGTGGTYEQYF.